The present TCR beta chain was sequenced within a study of blood T cell repertoires in COVID-19. The CDR3 consists of 15 residues. V dropped 1 base and J dropped 4; count of bases not matched to a gene: 3. Germline V CDR1 and CDR2: SGHTA, FQGNSA. Repertoires were generated with immunoSEQ multiplex PCR, while TCRdb's copy carries only in-frame clones and drops some. The profile covers over 120,000 clones, with about 80% appearing a single time and around 8.4% taken by the ten largest. The gene calls are TRBV7-2 and TRBJ2-7; the match to TRBD1 covers 11 bases. Sequencing used PBMCs or T cells enriched from blood (not recorded which). This clonotype was obtained from a man aged 45-65 years who had recovered from COVID-19. The CDR3 nucleotides are TGTGCCAGCAGCTTAGGGGACAGGGGGGGTTACGAGCAGTACTTC. Its translation: CASSLGDRGGYEQYF.